Following are 8 T cell receptor beta chains from one sample sequenced in a study of neurological immune-mediated disorders. TCRdb analysed the 5' RACE reads with MiXCR anew, one entry per CDR3 protein. The data contain about 22,000 distinct CDR3 sequences, around 6.2% of them singletons. The specimen sequenced was CD8+ T cells from blood. The receptor source for this set is a young man in good health.

This clonotype has a count of ten or more. The chain links TRBV27 to TRBJ2-5; no clear D. Trimming stripped 6 bases from V and 5 bases from J, with 22 bases between. The V gene's germline CDR1 is MNHEY and CDR2 SMNVEV (reference sequence). The CDR3 has 16 amino acids. The CDR3 spells CASSSFPGPAGETQYF. The CDR3 DNA reads as TGTGCCAGCAGCAGCTTTCCCGGGCCGGCCGGGGAGACCCAGTACTTC.

There are many counts of this clonotype. The chain recombines TRBV5-1 with TRBJ1-1, with D perhaps TRBD1 (5 bases). Trimming shortened V by 0 bases and J by 5 bases, and 8 bases separated the two germline ends. The CDR3 spans 13 residues. Per germline, CDR1 SGHRS and CDR2 YFSETQ. The CDR3 reads CASSLDGGTEAFF. CDR3 sequence (DNA): TGCGCCAGCAGCTTGGATGGGGGGACTGAAGCTTTCTTT.

Many counts were recorded for this clonotype. Given a much more abundant clone one base away, this may be a read error. The gene calls are TRBV9 and TRBJ1-2; 8 nucleotides line up with TRBD1. Germline values: CDR1 SGDLS, CDR2 YYNGEE. This CDR3 has 13 amino acids. CDR3 sequence: CVSSVVTGDGYTF. CDR3 DNA: TGTGTCAGCAGCGTAGTGACAGGGGACGGCTACACCTTC.

This clonotype was observed at least ten times. V and J are TRBV14 and TRBJ2-3; D ambiguous. Germline values: CDR1 SGHDN, CDR2 FVKESK. CDR3 length equals 14 residues. Trimming cost V 0 bases and J 2 bases, with 6 bases left between them. The CDR3 loop reads CASSQDILTDTQYF. The CDR3 nucleotides are TGTGCCAGCAGCCAAGATATCCTCACAGATACGCAGTATTTT.

The table lists this clonotype with many counts. The chain links TRBV5-6 to TRBJ1-6; D is perhaps TRBD1 (6 bases). This CDR3 spans 17 amino acids. Trimming stripped 5 bases from V and 0 bases from J, with 15 bases between. CDR1 and CDR2 (germline): SGHDT, YYEEEE. CDR3 nucleotide sequence: TGTGCCAGCAGGAATCGACAGGCGAGCTCCTATAATTCACCCCTCCACTTT. As protein: CASRNRQASSYNSPLHF. Looking up the rest from reference TRBV5-6 and TRBJ1-6 gives the full variable domain: DAGVTQSPTHLIKTRGQQVTLRCSPKSGHDTVSWYQQALGQGPQFIFQYYEEEERQRGNFPDRFSGHQFPNYSSELNVNALLLGDSALYLCASRNRQASSYNSPLHFGNGTRLTVT.

In this sample, this clonotype turned up many times. The V gene is TRBV12-3 or TRBV12-4, the J gene TRBJ2-3; 7 bases align to TRBD2. The CDR3 runs to 14 residues. V was pared by 6 bases and J by 5 bases, with 8 bases of the junction left unmatched. CDR3 amino acids: CASSRTSTGDTQYF. CDR3 sequence (DNA): TGTGCCAGCAGCCGGACTAGTACTGGAGATACGCAGTATTTT.

This clonotype was seen repeatedly, ten times or more. This chain connects TRBV5-1 to TRBJ2-7, with 11 bases identical to TRBD1. The CDR3 has 15 residues. Germline lookup yields CDR1 SGHRS and CDR2 YFSETQ. After removal of 0 bases from V and 3 bases from J, the junction contained 2 bases not matched to a gene. DNA for the CDR3: TGCGCCAGCAGCTTGGGGACAGGGGGCTTCTACGAGCAGTACTTC. Its protein product is CASSLGTGGFYEQYF.

There are many counts of this clonotype. Relative to the germline gene, one junction end is altered; a read error may explain this. This chain uses TRBV7-6 with TRBJ2-1; the match to TRBD1 covers 7 bases. This CDR3 region has 15 residues. Germline V CDR1 and CDR2: SGHVS, FNYEAQ. CDR3 in amino acids: CANSQQGPLSNEQFF. CDR3 in DNA: TGTGCCAACAGCCAACAGGGGCCCCTCTCAAATGAGCAGTTCTTC.